Sequencing of this T cell receptor beta chain was carried out in a study of T cell repertoires in cytomegalovirus infection. Study background: As its CMV epitopes, the study selected recently identified HLA-C-restricted and well-studied HLA-B-restricted targets.

This clonotype was seen a handful of times. Antigen: not known. The CDR3 is 14 residues long. The V gene's germline CDR1 is SNHLY and CDR2 FYNNEI. The ends were cut back, 3 bases at V and 2 bases at J, with 10 bases in the middle. A single record per CDR3 protein comes from TCRdb applying MiXCR to the reads. The data hold some 800,000 distinct CDR3 sequences, with around 29% observed a single time. This receptor was identified in a human donor in good health (CMV status not recorded). Some clones in this sample may be carry-over from other donors' samples. This chain joins TRBV2 and TRBJ2-5; D remains unclear. Source: cultured CD8+ T cells from PBMCs, taken from culture after CMV antigen stimulation. CDR3 sequence (DNA): TGTGCCAGCAGTGACACCAGCCCGCAAGAGACCCAGTACTTC. It encodes CASSDTSPQETQYF.